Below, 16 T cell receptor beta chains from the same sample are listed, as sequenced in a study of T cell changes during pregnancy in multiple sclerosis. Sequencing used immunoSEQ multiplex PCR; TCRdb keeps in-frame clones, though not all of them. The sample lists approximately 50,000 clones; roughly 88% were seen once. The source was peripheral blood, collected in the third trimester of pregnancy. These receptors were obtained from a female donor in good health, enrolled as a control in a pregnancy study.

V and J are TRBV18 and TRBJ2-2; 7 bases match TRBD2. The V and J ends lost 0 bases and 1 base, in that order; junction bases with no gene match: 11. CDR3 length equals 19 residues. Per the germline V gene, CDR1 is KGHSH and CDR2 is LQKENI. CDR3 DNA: TGTGCCAGCTCACCACCCTGGCGGGAGCGCATCCTGAACACCGGGGAGCTGTTTTTT. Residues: CASSPPWRERILNTGELFF.

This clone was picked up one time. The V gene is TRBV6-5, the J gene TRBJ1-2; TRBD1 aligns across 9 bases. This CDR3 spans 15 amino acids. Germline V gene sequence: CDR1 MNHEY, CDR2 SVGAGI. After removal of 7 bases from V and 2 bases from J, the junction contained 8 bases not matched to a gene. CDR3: CASIPGQGSNYGYTF. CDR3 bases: TGTGCCAGCATACCGGGACAGGGATCCAACTATGGCTACACCTTC.

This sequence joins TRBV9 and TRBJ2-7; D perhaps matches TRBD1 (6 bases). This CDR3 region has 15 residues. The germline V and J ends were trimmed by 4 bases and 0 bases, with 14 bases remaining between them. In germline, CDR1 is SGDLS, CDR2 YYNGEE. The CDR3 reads CASSRGDTASYEQYF. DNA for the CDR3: TGTGCCAGCAGCCGTGGGGACACCGCCTCCTACGAGCAGTACTTC.

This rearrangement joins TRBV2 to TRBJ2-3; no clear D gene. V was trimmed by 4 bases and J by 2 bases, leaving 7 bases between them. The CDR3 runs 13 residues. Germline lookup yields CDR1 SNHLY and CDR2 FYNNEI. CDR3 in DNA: TGTGCCAGCAGTGCGCAGTTCACAGATACGCAGTATTTT. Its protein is CASSAQFTDTQYF. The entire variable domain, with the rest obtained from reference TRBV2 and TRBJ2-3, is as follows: EPEVTQTPSHQVTQMGQEVILRCVPISNHLYFYWYRQILGQKVEFLVSFYNNEISEKSEIFDDQFSVERPDGSNFTLKIRSTKLEDSAMYFCASSAQFTDTQYFGPGTRLTVL.

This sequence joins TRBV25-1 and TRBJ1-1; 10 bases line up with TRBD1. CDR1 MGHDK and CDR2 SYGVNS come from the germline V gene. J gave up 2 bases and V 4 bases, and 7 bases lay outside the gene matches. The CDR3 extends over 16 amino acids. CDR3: CASSAGWDRGNTEAFF. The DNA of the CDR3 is TGTGCCAGCAGTGCTGGTTGGGACAGGGGAAACACTGAAGCTTTCTTT.

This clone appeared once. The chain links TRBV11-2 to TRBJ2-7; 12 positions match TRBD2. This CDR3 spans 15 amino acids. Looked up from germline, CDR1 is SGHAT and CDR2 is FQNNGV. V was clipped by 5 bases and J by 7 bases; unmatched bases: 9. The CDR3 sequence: CASSASGGASGEQYF. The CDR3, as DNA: TGTGCCAGCAGCGCTAGCGGGGGGGCGTCTGGTGAGCAGTACTTC.

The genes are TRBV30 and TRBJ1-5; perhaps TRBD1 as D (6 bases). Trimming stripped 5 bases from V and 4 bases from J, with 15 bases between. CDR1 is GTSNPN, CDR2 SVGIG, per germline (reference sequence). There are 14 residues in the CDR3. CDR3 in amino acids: CAWAPSDSNQPQHF. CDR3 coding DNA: TGTGCCTGGGCCCCCTCGGACAGTAATCAGCCCCAGCATTTT.

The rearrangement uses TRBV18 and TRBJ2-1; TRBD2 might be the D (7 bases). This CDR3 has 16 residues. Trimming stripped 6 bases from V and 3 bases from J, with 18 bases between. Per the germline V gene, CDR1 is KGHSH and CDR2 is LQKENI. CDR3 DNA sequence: TGTGCCAGCTCTCAAAAGGGGGGGGGTCTCTACAATGAGCAGTTCTTC. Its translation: CASSQKGGGLYNEQFF. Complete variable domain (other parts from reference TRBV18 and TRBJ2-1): NAGVMQNPRHLVRRRGQEARLRCSPMKGHSHVYWYRQLPEEGLKFMVYLQKENIIDESGMPKERFSAEFPKEGPSILRIQQVVRGDSAAYFCASSQKGGGLYNEQFFGPGTRLTVL.

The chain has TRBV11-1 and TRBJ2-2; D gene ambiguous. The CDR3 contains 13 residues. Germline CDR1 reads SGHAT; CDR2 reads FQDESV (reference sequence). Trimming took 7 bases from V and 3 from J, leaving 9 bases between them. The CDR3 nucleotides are TGTGCCAGCATCGCGACTGACACCGGGGAGCTGTTTTTT. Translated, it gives CASIATDTGELFF.

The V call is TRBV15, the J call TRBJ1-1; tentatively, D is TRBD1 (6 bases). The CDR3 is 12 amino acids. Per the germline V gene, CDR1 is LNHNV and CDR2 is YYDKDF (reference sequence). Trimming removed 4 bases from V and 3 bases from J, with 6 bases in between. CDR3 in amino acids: CATSNRDTEAFF. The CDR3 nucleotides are TGTGCCACCAGCAACAGGGACACTGAAGCTTTCTTT.

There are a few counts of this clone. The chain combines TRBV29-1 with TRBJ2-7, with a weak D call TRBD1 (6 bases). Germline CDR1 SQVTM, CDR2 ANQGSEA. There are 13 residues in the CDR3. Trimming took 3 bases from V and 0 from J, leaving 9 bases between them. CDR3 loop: CSVETGSSYEQYF. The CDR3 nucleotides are TGCAGCGTTGAGACAGGAAGCTCCTACGAGCAGTACTTC.

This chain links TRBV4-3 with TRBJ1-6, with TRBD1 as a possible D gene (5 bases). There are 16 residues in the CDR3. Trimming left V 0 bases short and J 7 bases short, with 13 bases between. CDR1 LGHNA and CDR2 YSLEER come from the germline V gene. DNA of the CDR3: TGCGCCAGCAGCCAAGAAATAGCAGGGCTAAATTCACCCCTCCACTTT. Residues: CASSQEIAGLNSPLHF.

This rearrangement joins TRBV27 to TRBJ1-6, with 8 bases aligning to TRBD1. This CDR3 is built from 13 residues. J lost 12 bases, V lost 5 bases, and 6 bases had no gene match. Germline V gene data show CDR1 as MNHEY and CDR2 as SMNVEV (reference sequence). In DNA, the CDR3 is TGTGCCAGCAGTCCCCGGACAGGGTTACCCCTCCACTTT. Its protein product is CASSPRTGLPLHF.

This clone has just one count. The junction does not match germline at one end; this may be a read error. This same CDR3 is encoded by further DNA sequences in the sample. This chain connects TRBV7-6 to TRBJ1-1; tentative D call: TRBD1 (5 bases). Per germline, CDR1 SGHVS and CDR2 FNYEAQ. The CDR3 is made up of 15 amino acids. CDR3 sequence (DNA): TGCGCCAGCAGCTCCAAGGGGCGGCCGAACACTGAAGCTTTCTTT. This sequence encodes CASSSKGRPNTEAFF.

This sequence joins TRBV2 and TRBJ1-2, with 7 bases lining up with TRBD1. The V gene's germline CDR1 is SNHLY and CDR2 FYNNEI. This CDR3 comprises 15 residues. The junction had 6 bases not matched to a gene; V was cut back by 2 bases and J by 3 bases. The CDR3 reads CASSETRQGDYGYTF. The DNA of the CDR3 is TGTGCCAGCAGTGAAACTAGGCAGGGGGACTATGGCTACACCTTC. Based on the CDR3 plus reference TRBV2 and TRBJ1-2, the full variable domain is EPEVTQTPSHQVTQMGQEVILRCVPISNHLYFYWYRQILGQKVEFLVSFYNNEISEKSEIFDDQFSVERPDGSNFTLKIRSTKLEDSAMYFCASSETRQGDYGYTFGSGTRLTVV.

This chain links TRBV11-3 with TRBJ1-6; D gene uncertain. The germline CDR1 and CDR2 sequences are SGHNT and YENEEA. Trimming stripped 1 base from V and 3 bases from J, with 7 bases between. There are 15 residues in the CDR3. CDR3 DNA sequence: TGTGCCAGCAGCTTAGGAACAGTCTATAATTCACCCCTCCACTTT. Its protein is CASSLGTVYNSPLHF. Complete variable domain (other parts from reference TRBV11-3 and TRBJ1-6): EAGVVQSPRYKIIEKKQPVAFWCNPISGHNTLYWYLQNLGQGPELLIRYENEEAVDDSQLPKDRFSAERLKGVDSTLKIQPAELGDSAVYLCASSLGTVYNSPLHFGNGTRLTVT.